The 10 T cell receptor beta chains in this list originate from one sample, sequenced in a study of cytomegalovirus exposure and HLA in healthy donors. The PCR contained 60 Vbeta and 13 Jbeta primers. Sequenced by immunoSEQ multiplex PCR; TCRdb stores in-frame clones only, minus some. This table holds 200,000 or so clones, 84% found once. The specimen sequenced was PBMCs. These TCRs come from a boy aged 5-17 years in good health and CMV-seronegative.

This chain links TRBV2 with TRBJ2-7; a possible D gene is TRBD2 (6 bases). The germline gives CDR1 SNHLY, CDR2 FYNNEI. The CDR3 contains 15 residues. Trimming left V 6 bases short and J 0 bases short, with 15 bases between. DNA for the CDR3: TGTGCCAGCAGAATGGGACTTTTGAGCTCCTACGAGCAGTACTTC. Translated: CASRMGLLSSYEQYF.

This clone was recorded a few times. The chain combines TRBV5-1 with TRBJ1-5; 8 nucleotides align to TRBD1. The V segment lost 2 bases and the J segment 3 bases; nucleotides outside the gene matches: 4. In germline, CDR1 is SGHRS, CDR2 YFSETQ. This CDR3 is 15 amino acids long. For the CDR3, the DNA is TGCGCCAGCAGCTTATCAGGGGGCCTCAATCAGCCCCAGCATTTT. This gives the protein CASSLSGGLNQPQHF. Full variable domain (remainder filled in from reference TRBV5-1 and TRBJ1-5): KAGVTQTPRYLIKTRGQQVTLSCSPISGHRSVSWYQQTPGQGLQFLFEYFSETQRNKGNFPGRFSGRQFSNSRSEMNVSTLELGDSALYLCASSLSGGLNQPQHFGDGTRLSIL.

The rearrangement uses TRBV9 and TRBJ1-1; D remains ambiguous. Germline loops: CDR1 SGDLS, CDR2 YYNGEE. V lost 1 base, J lost 4 bases, and 17 bases lay in between. This CDR3 has 16 residues. CDR3 DNA: TGTGCCAGCAGCGTAAGTTTATGGGCAGTGAGCACTGAAGCTTTCTTT. Amino acid sequence: CASSVSLWAVSTEAFF.

This chain uses TRBV5-4 with TRBJ1-4; D uncertain. Germline V gene lookup returns CDR1 SGHNT and CDR2 YYREEE (reference sequence). Trimming removed 2 bases from V and 0 bases from J, with 11 bases in between. There are 16 residues in the CDR3. The CDR3 DNA follows: TGTGCCAGCAGCTTAGACATCCCAACAACTAATGAAAAACTGTTTTTT. It yields the protein CASSLDIPTTNEKLFF. The full variable domain, its missing parts supplied by reference TRBV5-4 and TRBJ1-4, is ETGVTQSPTHLIKTRGQQVTLRCSSQSGHNTVSWYQQALGQGPQFIFQYYREEENGRGNFPPRFSGLQFPNYSSELNVNALELDDSALYLCASSLDIPTTNEKLFFGSGTQLSVL.

This clone showed up just once. The rearrangement uses TRBV5-6 and TRBJ1-2; 8 bases map to TRBD1. V dropped 2 bases and J dropped 5; count of bases not matched to a gene: 5. The germline CDR1 and CDR2 sequences are SGHDT and YYEEEE. CDR3 length equals 14 residues. The CDR3 DNA is TGTGCCAGCAGCTTTGGACAGGGTGGGTATGGCTACACCTTC. Translated, it gives CASSFGQGGYGYTF. Full variable domain (rest looked up from reference TRBV5-6 and TRBJ1-2): DAGVTQSPTHLIKTRGQQVTLRCSPKSGHDTVSWYQQALGQGPQFIFQYYEEEERQRGNFPDRFSGHQFPNYSSELNVNALLLGDSALYLCASSFGQGGYGYTFGSGTRLTVV.

The chain uses TRBV10-3 and TRBJ1-1; D might be TRBD1 (6 bases). Trimming took 2 bases from V and 7 from J, leaving 17 bases between them. CDR1 and CDR2 from the germline V gene are ENHRY and SYGVKD. The CDR3 is made up of 15 amino acids. CDR3 sequence: CAISEARGYSYEAFF. DNA for the CDR3: TGTGCCATCAGTGAGGCCAGGGGATATTCTTATGAAGCTTTCTTT.

In its sample, this clone was seen once. Here the CDR3 DNA reads TGTGCCAGCAGTGATTGGACAGGGGATGTCACTGAAGCTTTCTTT. Amino acids: CASSDWTGDVTEAFF. This chain joins TRBV28 and TRBJ1-1; 9 nucleotides agree with TRBD1. The ends lost 5 bases at V and 4 bases at J; junction bases unmatched: 8. This CDR3 has 15 amino acids. The germline V gene has CDR1 MDHEN and CDR2 SYDVKM.

This clone has just a few counts. The V call is TRBV29-1, the J call TRBJ1-2, with TRBD1 matching 7 bases. V shed 5 bases, J shed 8 bases, and the junction held 14 bases outside the gene matches. The CDR3 is 14 residues long. Per the germline V gene, CDR1 is SQVTM and CDR2 is ANQGSEA. The CDR3 DNA reads as TGCAGCGTTAACAGACAGGGTGTTGCTCGGGGCTACACCTTC. Protein: CSVNRQGVARGYTF.

The rearrangement links TRBV2 to TRBJ2-3, with 10 nucleotides matching TRBD2. There are 16 residues in the CDR3. Trimming cost V 6 bases and J 2 bases; bases outside gene matches: 8. CDR1 SNHLY and CDR2 FYNNEI come from the germline V gene. The CDR3 nucleotides are TGTGCCAGCAGCTCCGGGACTAGCGAAAACACAGATACGCAGTATTTT. Amino acids: CASSSGTSENTDTQYF.

The rearrangement uses TRBV5-5 and TRBJ2-7; 10 bases agree with TRBD1. The CDR3 loop spans 14 amino acids. Germline loops: CDR1 SGHKS, CDR2 YYEKEE (reference sequence). Trimming removed 3 bases from V and 4 bases from J; junction bases left unmatched: 4. The CDR3 DNA is TGTGCCAGCAGCTCGACAGGGGGCAGGTACGAGCAGTACTTC. Amino acids: CASSSTGGRYEQYF. Full variable domain (rest looked up from reference TRBV5-5 and TRBJ2-7): DAGVTQSPTHLIKTRGQQVTLRCSPISGHKSVSWYQQVLGQGPQFIFQYYEKEERGRGNFPDRFSARQFPNYSSELNVNALLLGDSALYLCASSSTGGRYEQYFGPGTRLTVT.